This TCR beta chain was observed in a study of cytomegalovirus exposure and HLA in healthy donors. Study-wide results and limits: In vitro work confirmed that a few CMV-associated chains recognize CMV antigens. For TCR beta chains, V- and J-gene trimming was later linked to a missense DCLRE1C variant.

Use of 60 Vbeta and 13 Jbeta primers characterized the PCR. Only in-frame clones appear in the TCRdb table, and some are missing; sequencing was by immunoSEQ multiplex PCR. The sample has some 120,000 clones, 81% seen once. In its sample, this clone was seen once. What it binds is not known. V shed 1 base, J shed 5 bases, and the junction held 5 bases outside the gene matches. Per germline, CDR1 SEHNR and CDR2 FQNEAQ (reference sequence). This CDR3 has 16 residues. Sequencing was performed on PBMCs. This receptor was obtained from a young woman in good health and CMV-seronegative. The chain uses TRBV7-9 and TRBJ2-7; 13 nucleotides line up with TRBD2. DNA of the CDR3: TGTGCCAGCAGCTTAGGTAGCGGACTAGCGGGGGACGAGCAGTACTTC. It specifies CASSLGSGLAGDEQYF.